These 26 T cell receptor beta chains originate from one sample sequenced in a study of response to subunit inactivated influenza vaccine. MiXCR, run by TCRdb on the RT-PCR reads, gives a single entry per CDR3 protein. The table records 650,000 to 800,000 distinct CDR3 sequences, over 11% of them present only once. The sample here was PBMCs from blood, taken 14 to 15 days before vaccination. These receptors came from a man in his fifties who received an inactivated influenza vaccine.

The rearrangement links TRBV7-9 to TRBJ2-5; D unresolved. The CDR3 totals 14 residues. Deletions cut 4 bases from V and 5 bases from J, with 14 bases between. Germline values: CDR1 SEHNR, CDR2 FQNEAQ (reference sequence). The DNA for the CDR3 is TGTGCCAGCAGCTCGGTTATGTTGACGGAGACCCAGTACTTC. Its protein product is CASSSVMLTETQYF.

The CDR3 spells CASSLESRVADTQYF. For the CDR3, the DNA is TGTGCCAGCAGCTTAGAGTCCCGAGTGGCAGATACGCAGTATTTT. The chain combines TRBV13 with TRBJ2-3; D ambiguous. CDR1 is PRHDT and CDR2 is FYEKMQ in the germline V gene (reference sequence). The CDR3 covers 15 residues. V lost 1 base, J lost 4 bases, and 12 bases lay in between.

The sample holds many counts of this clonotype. The DNA of the CDR3 is TGTGCCAGCAGTCCAGGACTAGCGGGAGGATGGGAGACCCAGTACTTC. Translated: CASSPGLAGGWETQYF. This chain connects TRBV6-2 or TRBV6-3 to TRBJ2-5; 14 positions match TRBD2. V lost 5 bases, J lost 5 bases, and 7 bases stayed unmatched. Germline CDR1 is MNHEY and CDR2 is SVGEGT. The CDR3 totals 16 residues.

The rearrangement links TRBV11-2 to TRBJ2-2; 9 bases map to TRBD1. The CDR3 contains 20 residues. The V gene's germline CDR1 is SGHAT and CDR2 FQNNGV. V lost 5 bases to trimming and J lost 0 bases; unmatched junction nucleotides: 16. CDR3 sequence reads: CASSPRTYRGPRANTGELFF. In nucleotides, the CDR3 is TGTGCCAGCAGCCCTAGGACCTACAGGGGGCCAAGGGCGAACACCGGGGAGCTGTTTTTT.

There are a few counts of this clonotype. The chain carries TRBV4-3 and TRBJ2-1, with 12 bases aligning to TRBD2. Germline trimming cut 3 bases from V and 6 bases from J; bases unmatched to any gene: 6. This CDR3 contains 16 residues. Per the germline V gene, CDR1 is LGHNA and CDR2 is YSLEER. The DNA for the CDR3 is TGCGCCAGCAGCCAGCGACTAGCGGGGGCCCCCAATGAGCAGTTCTTC. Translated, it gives CASSQRLAGAPNEQFF.

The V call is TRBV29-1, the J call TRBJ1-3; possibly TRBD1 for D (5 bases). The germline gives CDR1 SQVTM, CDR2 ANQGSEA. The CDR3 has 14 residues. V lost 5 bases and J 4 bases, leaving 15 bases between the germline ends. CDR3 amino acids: CSVQRTLGGNTIYF. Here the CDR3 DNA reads TGCAGCGTTCAACGGACATTGGGGGGAAACACCATATATTTT.

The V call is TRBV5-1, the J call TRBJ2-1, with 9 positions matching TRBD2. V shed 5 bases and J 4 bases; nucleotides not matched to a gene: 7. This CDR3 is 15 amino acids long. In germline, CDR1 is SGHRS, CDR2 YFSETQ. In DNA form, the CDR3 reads TGCGCCAGCAGGCAAACTAGCGGGTTTTACAATGAGCAGTTCTTC. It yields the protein CASRQTSGFYNEQFF.

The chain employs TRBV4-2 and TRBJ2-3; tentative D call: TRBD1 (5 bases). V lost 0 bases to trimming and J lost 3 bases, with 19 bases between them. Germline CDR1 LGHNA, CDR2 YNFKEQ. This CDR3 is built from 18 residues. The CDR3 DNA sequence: TGTGCCAGCAGCCAAGAATGGCAGGGTGCCCACCAAACAGATACGCAGTATTTT. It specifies CASSQEWQGAHQTDTQYF.

CDR3 nucleotides: TGTGCCAGCAGACTCCGCGGAGCTAACTATGGCTACACCTTC. Amino acid sequence: CASRLRGANYGYTF. The chain recombines TRBV6-1 with TRBJ1-2; D not resolved. Trimming shortened V by 6 bases and J by 0 bases, and 11 bases separated the two germline ends. Germline CDR1 reads MNHNS; CDR2 reads SASEGT. This CDR3 is 14 amino acids long.

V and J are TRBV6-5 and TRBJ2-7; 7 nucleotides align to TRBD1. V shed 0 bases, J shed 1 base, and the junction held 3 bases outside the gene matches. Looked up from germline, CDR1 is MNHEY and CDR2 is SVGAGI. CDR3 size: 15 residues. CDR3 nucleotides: TGTGCCAGCAGTTACTCGAAACAGGGGTCCTACGAGCAGTACTTC. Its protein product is CASSYSKQGSYEQYF.

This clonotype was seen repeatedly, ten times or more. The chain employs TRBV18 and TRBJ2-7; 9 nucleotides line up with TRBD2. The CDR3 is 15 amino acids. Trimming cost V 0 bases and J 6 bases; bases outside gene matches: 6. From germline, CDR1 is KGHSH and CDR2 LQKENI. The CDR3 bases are TGTGCCAGCTCACCACCGCTAGCGGGGTCACCCGAGCAGTACTTC. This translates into CASSPPLAGSPEQYF.

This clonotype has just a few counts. CDR3: CASSPGTALSNQPQHF. The DNA of the CDR3 is TGTGCCAGCAGTCCCGGGACAGCATTAAGCAATCAGCCCCAGCATTTT. The J gene is TRBJ1-5, the V gene TRBV6-2 or TRBV6-3, with 7 bases that match TRBD1. The CDR3 totals 16 residues. V lost 5 bases and J lost 1; bases outside the gene matches: 8. Germline V gene data show CDR1 as MNHEY and CDR2 as SVGEGT.

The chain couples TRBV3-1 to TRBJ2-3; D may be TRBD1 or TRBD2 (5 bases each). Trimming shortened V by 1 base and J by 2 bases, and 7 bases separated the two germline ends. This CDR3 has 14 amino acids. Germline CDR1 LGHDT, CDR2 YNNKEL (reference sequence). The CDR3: CASSQVGPTDTQYF. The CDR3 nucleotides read TGTGCCAGCAGCCAAGTGGGACCCACAGATACGCAGTATTTT.

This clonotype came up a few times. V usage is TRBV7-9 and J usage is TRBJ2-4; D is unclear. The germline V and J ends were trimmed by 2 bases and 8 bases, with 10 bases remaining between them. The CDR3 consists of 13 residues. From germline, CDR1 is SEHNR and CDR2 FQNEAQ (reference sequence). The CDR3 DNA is TGTGCCAGCAGCTTACTAGGGTCCGACATTCAGTACTTC. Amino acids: CASSLLGSDIQYF.

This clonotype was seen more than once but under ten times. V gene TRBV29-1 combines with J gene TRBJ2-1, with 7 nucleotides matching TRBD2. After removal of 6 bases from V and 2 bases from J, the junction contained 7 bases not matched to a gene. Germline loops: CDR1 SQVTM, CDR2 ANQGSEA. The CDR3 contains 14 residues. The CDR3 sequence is CSVLMREPYNEQFF. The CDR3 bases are TGCAGCGTCCTCATGCGGGAGCCCTACAATGAGCAGTTCTTC.

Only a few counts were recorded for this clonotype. CDR3 in DNA: TGCGCCAGCAGCCAAGATAGTTACGCACCCCTCCACTTT. This gives the protein CASSQDSYAPLHF. The chain uses TRBV4-3 and TRBJ1-6; the D is unclear. Germline values: CDR1 LGHNA, CDR2 YSLEER. The germline V and J ends were trimmed by 0 bases and 11 bases, with 8 bases remaining between them. CDR3 size: 13 residues.

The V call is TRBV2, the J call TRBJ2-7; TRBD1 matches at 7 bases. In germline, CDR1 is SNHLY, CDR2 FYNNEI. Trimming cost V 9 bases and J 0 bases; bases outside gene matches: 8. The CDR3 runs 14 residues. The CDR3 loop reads CASKGQAFSYEQYF. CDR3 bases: TGTGCCAGTAAAGGACAGGCGTTCTCCTACGAGCAGTACTTC.

As DNA, the CDR3 is TGCAGTGCTAACCTCCGAGGGCCAGGCGCATCCAAAAACATTCAGTACTTC. This sequence encodes CSANLRGPGASKNIQYF. The rearrangement joins TRBV20-1 to TRBJ2-4; possibly TRBD2 for D (5 bases). This CDR3 has 17 amino acids. V was clipped by 4 bases and J by 2 bases, with 21 bases between them. Germline loops: CDR1 DFQATT, CDR2 SNEGSKA (reference sequence).

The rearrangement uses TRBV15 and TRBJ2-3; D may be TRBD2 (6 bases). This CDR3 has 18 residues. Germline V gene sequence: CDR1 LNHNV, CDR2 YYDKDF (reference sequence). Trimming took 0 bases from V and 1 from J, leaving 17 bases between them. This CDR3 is CATSRDPAGTGGTDTQYF. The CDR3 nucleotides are TGTGCCACCAGCAGAGATCCAGCCGGGACTGGGGGCACAGATACGCAGTATTTT. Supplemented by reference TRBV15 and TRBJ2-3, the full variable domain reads DAMVIQNPRYQVTQFGKPVTLSCSQTLNHNVMYWYQQKSSQAPKLLFHYYDKDFNNEADTPDNFQSRRPNTSFCFLDIRSPGLGDTAMYLCATSRDPAGTGGTDTQYFGPGTRLTVL.

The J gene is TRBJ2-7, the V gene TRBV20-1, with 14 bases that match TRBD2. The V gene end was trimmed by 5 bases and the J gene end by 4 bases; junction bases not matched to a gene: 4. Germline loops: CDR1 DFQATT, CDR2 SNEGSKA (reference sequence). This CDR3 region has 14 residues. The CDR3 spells CSAGTSGRQYEQYF. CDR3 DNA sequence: TGCAGTGCTGGGACTAGCGGGAGACAGTACGAGCAGTACTTC.

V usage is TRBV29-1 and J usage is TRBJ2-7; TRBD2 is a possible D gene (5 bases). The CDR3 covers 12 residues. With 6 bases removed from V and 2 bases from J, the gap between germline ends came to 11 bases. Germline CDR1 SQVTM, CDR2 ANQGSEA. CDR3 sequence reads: CSVRPGTYEQYF. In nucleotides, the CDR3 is TGCAGCGTGCGGCCGGGAACCTACGAGCAGTACTTC.

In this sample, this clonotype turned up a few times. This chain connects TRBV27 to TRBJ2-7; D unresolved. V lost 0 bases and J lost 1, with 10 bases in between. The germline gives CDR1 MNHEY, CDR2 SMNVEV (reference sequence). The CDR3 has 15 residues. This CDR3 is CASSLSGTGSYEQYF. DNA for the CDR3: TGTGCCAGCAGTTTATCGGGAACGGGTTCCTACGAGCAGTACTTC.

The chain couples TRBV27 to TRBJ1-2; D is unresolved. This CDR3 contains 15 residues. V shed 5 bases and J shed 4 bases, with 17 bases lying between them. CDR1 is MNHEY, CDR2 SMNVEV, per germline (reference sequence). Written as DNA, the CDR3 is TGTGCCAGCAGTCTCGAAAAGTCCAGCTCCTATGGCTACACCTTC. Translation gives CASSLEKSSSYGYTF.

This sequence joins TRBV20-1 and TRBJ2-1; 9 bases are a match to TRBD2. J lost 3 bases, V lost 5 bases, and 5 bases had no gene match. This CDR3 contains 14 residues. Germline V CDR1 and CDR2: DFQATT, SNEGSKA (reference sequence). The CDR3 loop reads CSAVAGADYNEQFF. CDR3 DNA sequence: TGCAGTGCTGTAGCGGGGGCAGACTACAATGAGCAGTTCTTC.

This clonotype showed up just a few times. CDR3 in amino acids: CASTQREPYEQYF. The CDR3 bases are TGTGCCAGCACCCAAAGGGAGCCCTACGAGCAGTACTTC. The chain is built from TRBV21-1 and TRBJ2-7. TRBV21-1 is designated a pseudogene. This CDR3 comprises 13 residues.

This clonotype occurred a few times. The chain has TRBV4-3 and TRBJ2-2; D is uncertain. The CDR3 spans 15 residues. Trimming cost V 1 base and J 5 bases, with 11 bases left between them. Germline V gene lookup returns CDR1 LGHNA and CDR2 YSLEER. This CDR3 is CASSQAYYTTGELFF. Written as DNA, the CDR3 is TGCGCCAGCAGCCAAGCGTACTACACGACCGGGGAGCTGTTTTTT.